These 20 T cell receptor beta chains were sequenced from one sample in a study of molecular identifiers for immune sequencing clone quantification. TCRdb re-called the PCR reads with MiXCR, one entry per CDR3 protein. In the table there are about 510,000 distinct CDR3 sequences, approximately 25% of which are singletons. Sequencing used naive CD8+ T cells from blood, with Jurkat cell RNA spiked in. Sample subset: FACS-sorted CD8+CD4-CCR7+CD45RA+ naive T cells. The receptors here all came from a human donor in good health. Some libraries in this study had Jurkat cell RNA spiked in.

The gene calls are TRBV23-1 and TRBJ2-4; D is perhaps TRBD1 (6 bases). TRBV23-1 is classed as an ORF, of uncertain function. Trimming stripped 3 bases from V and 1 base from J, with 25 bases between. CDR3 length: 20 residues. CDR3 region: CASSHLQGSPERTAKNIQYF. CDR3 DNA sequence: TGCGCCAGCAGTCATTTACAGGGATCCCCAGAGAGGACGGCCAAAAACATTCAGTACTTC.

This clonotype was counted at least ten times. The V and J genes are TRBV20-1 and TRBJ2-3; tentative D call: TRBD1 (6 bases). V shed 3 bases and J shed 2 bases, with 12 bases lying between them. The CDR3 has 14 amino acids. Per germline, CDR1 DFQATT and CDR2 SNEGSKA (reference sequence). In DNA, the CDR3 is TGCAGTGCTAGTCGGGACAAGCACACAGATACGCAGTATTTT. This encodes CSASRDKHTDTQYF.

There are a few counts of this clonotype. The rearrangement links TRBV20-1 to TRBJ2-7; D is perhaps TRBD1 (5 bases). The CDR3 totals 13 residues. The germline CDR1 and CDR2 sequences are DFQATT and SNEGSKA (reference sequence). The CDR3 DNA is TGCAGAAGCCCCCGACAGCATACCTACGAGCAGTACTTC. Translated: CRSPRQHTYEQYF.

As concerns this clonotype: This clone may be a read error of a much larger clone one base away. V gene TRBV4-1 combines with J gene TRBJ2-7; possibly TRBD2 for D (6 bases). The CDR3 consists of 14 residues. CDR1 is MGHRA and CDR2 is YSYEKL in the germline V gene. The CDR3 is CASGQDEGRNEQYF. In DNA form, the CDR3 reads TGCGCCAGCGGCCAAGATGAGGGGAGGAACGAGCAGTACTTC.

The chain couples TRBV27 to TRBJ2-7; the D is unclear. The CDR3 has 14 amino acids. V lost 2 bases to trimming and J lost 0 bases, with 8 bases between them. Germline CDR1 is MNHEY and CDR2 is SMNVEV (reference sequence). In nucleotides, the CDR3 is TGTGCCAGCAGTTTACTGGGGAACTCCTACGAGCAGTACTTC. Protein product: CASSLLGNSYEQYF.

The chain combines TRBV28 with TRBJ2-7, with unresolved D. This CDR3 contains 14 residues. The germline CDR1 and CDR2 sequences are MDHEN and SYDVKM. Trimming took 6 bases from V and 3 from J, leaving 15 bases between them. CDR3 DNA: TGTGCCAGCAGCTCACGGATCTTTGTCTACGAGCAGTACTTC. Its protein product is CASSSRIFVYEQYF.

This clonotype was detected ten times or more. This chain links TRBV28 with TRBJ2-4, with D maybe TRBD2 (5 bases). The V end was cut by 3 bases, the J end by 2 bases, with 11 bases between. The germline CDR1 and CDR2 sequences are MDHEN and SYDVKM. There are 15 residues in the CDR3. CDR3 in DNA: TGTGCCAGCAGTTTGTTCCAGCGGTCCAAAAACATTCAGTACTTC. Protein sequence: CASSLFQRSKNIQYF.

This clonotype was recorded a few times. The chain combines TRBV7-9 with TRBJ2-1, with D unresolved. The germline V and J ends were trimmed by 7 bases and 6 bases, with 10 bases remaining between them. The CDR3 sequence is 12 residues long. The V gene's germline CDR1 is SEHNR and CDR2 FQNEAQ (reference sequence). The CDR3 region is CASITAVNEQFF. As DNA, the CDR3 is TGTGCCAGCATCACTGCGGTCAATGAGCAGTTCTTC.

The chain combines TRBV27 with TRBJ2-5; D may be TRBD2 (6 bases). This CDR3 region has 13 residues. Germline-derived CDR1 and CDR2 are MNHEY and SMNVEV (reference sequence). Deletions cut 6 bases from V and 5 bases from J, with 13 bases between. The CDR3 is CASRSTSYETQYF. The CDR3 DNA reads TGTGCCAGCAGATCCACTAGCTATGAGACCCAGTACTTC.

This chain uses TRBV10-3 with TRBJ2-5, with 12 nucleotides matching TRBD2. V shed 10 bases and J 0 bases; nucleotides not matched to a gene: 3. The CDR3 length is 14 residues. CDR1 is ENHRY and CDR2 is SYGVKD in the germline V gene. The CDR3 here is CATRTSGNQETQYF. Here the CDR3 DNA reads TGTGCCACCCGGACTAGCGGGAACCAAGAGACCCAGTACTTC.

In this sample, this clonotype turned up a few times. The chain links TRBV4-3 to TRBJ1-1, with no clear D. The V and J ends lost 0 bases and 0 bases respectively, with 11 bases between them. CDR3 length: 16 amino acids. The germline V gene encodes CDR1 LGHNA and CDR2 YSLEER. For the CDR3, the DNA is TGCGCCAGCAGCCAAGACTGGGAGTACGTGAACACTGAAGCTTTCTTT. Protein product: CASSQDWEYVNTEAFF.

This clonotype was seen a few times. The chain links TRBV20-1 to TRBJ2-1; 7 bases map to TRBD1. Germline V gene lookup returns CDR1 DFQATT and CDR2 SNEGSKA (reference sequence). The CDR3 runs 13 residues. Trimming took 6 bases from V and 2 from J; bases not matched to a gene: 4. CDR3 coding DNA: TGCAGTGCAGGGACAGCAACCTACAATGAGCAGTTCTTC. It specifies CSAGTATYNEQFF.

This clonotype was detected ten times or more. The chain is built from TRBV13 and TRBJ2-5; the D is unclear. Trimming shortened V by 5 bases and J by 2 bases, and 12 bases separated the two germline ends. In germline, CDR1 is PRHDT, CDR2 FYEKMQ (reference sequence). CDR3 length: 14 residues. The CDR3 DNA is TGTGCCAGCAGCCCTGCCAGGATACAAGAGACCCAGTACTTC. As protein: CASSPARIQETQYF.

J is TRBJ2-3 and V is TRBV20-1, with a weak D call TRBD1 (5 bases). Trimming left V 0 bases short and J 5 bases short, with 12 bases between. CDR3 length: 14 residues. Per germline, CDR1 DFQATT and CDR2 SNEGSKA (reference sequence). The CDR3 DNA reads TGCAGTGCTAGAGATCGTGTAGGGGAAGATACGCAGTATTTT. The encoded protein is CSARDRVGEDTQYF.

With regard to this clonotype: A read error may be the cause here, since a much bigger clone is one base away. This rearrangement joins TRBV30 to TRBJ2-7; the D gene is possibly TRBD1 (6 bases). CDR3 length: 12 residues. Per germline, CDR1 GTSNPN and CDR2 SVGIG (reference sequence). CDR3 amino acids: CAVITGKYEPYF. CDR3 sequence (DNA): TGTGCCGTCATCACAGGGAAATACGAGCCGTACTTC.

J is TRBJ1-1 and V is TRBV5-1; D is possibly TRBD1 (5 bases). Trimming pared 6 bases from V and 1 base from J, leaving 13 bases between. The CDR3 consists of 14 residues. Germline lookup yields CDR1 SGHRS and CDR2 YFSETQ. CDR3 coding DNA: TGCGCCAGCAACCAGGGCGGGGCGAACACTGAAGCTTTCTTT. Protein product: CASNQGGANTEAFF.

This clonotype was counted ten times or more. The chain couples TRBV4-1 to TRBJ2-7; TRBD1 matches at 7 bases. V shed 0 bases and J 3 bases; nucleotides not matched to a gene: 5. Germline CDR1 is MGHRA and CDR2 is YSYEKL. This CDR3 has 15 residues. The CDR3 loop is CASSQDWGTVYEQYF. CDR3 nucleotide sequence: TGCGCCAGCAGCCAAGATTGGGGGACAGTCTACGAGCAGTACTTC.

Comment on this clonotype: It may be a read error: a sequence one base away is much more abundant. The chain joins TRBV7-2 to TRBJ2-1, with D possibly matching TRBD2 (6 bases). CDR1 and CDR2 (germline): SGHTA, FQGNSA. This CDR3 comprises 16 residues. V lost 1 base, J lost 2 bases, and 12 bases lay in between. CDR3 DNA sequence: TGTGCCAGCAGCTTAGGTCTCTGGGGGGCCTACAATGAGCAGTTCTTC. Its translation: CASSLGLWGAYNEQFF.

Turning to this clonotype: Possible read error: a much larger clone is one base away. The chain links TRBV4-3 to TRBJ2-7, with TRBD2 matching over 13 bases. Losses at the gene ends were 4 bases for V and 3 bases for J; bases not matched to a gene: 3. The V gene's germline CDR1 is LGHNA and CDR2 YSLEER. CDR3 length equals 15 residues. The CDR3 DNA sequence: TGCGCCAGCAGCCGGGGACTAGCGGGGAACTACGAGCAGTACTTC. Its protein is CASSRGLAGNYEQYF.

This clonotype was recorded at least ten times. The chain joins TRBV19 to TRBJ2-7; D remains ambiguous. V lost 9 bases and J lost 3, with 15 bases in between. This CDR3 contains 13 residues. Germline V gene lookup returns CDR1 LNHDA and CDR2 SQIVND (reference sequence). For the CDR3, the DNA is TGTGCCAGCAGTCCCGGGCTACTCTACGAGCAGTACTTC. It specifies CASSPGLLYEQYF.